The present entry profiles one TCR beta chain with its context. Per germline, CDR1 MNHEY and CDR2 SVGAGI. V shed 2 bases and J shed 5 bases, with 15 bases lying between them. This CDR3 is 15 amino acids long. These data belong to a study of shared clonotypes between healthy human individuals. TCRdb's table, derived via immunoSEQ multiplex PCR, lists solely in-frame clones and lacks some. The sample lists some 980,000 clones; 76% were seen once. The chain uses TRBV6-5 and TRBJ2-5; D remains ambiguous. The specimen was memory CD4+ T cells sorted from blood. Subset given: CD45RA-negative fraction. This receptor was identified in a man between 18 and 35 years old in good health. The CDR3 DNA sequence: TGTGCCAGCAGTTACGATAATTCGGGTTCGGAGACCCAGTACTTC. Translation: CASSYDNSGSETQYF.